The 2 T cell receptor beta chains below were found in one sample sequenced in a study of graft-versus-host responses after intestinal transplantation. Their recognized antigens are unknown. Repertoires were generated with immunoSEQ multiplex PCR, while TCRdb's copy carries only in-frame clones and drops some. The sample records over 75,000 clones, 80% to 90% being singletons. The specimen was unstimulated CD8+ T cells sorted from spleen or lymph node cells, collected before transplant. Source of these receptors: a human donor who was the organ donor for an intestinal transplant.

V usage is TRBV28 and J usage is TRBJ2-7; TRBD1 matches 7 bases. J gave up 4 bases and V 6 bases, and 12 bases lay outside the gene matches. Germline V gene lookup returns CDR1 MDHEN and CDR2 SYDVKM. The CDR3 length is 15 residues. CDR3 sequence reads: CASRAGAGGQYEQYF. The CDR3 bases are TGTGCCAGCAGGGCCGGGGCAGGGGGACAATACGAGCAGTACTTC. The whole variable domain, filled in from reference TRBV28 and TRBJ2-7, reads DVKVTQSSRYLVKRTGEKVFLECVQDMDHENMFWYRQDPGLGLRLIYFSYDVKMKEKGDIPEGYSVSREKKERFSLILESASTNQTSMYLCASRAGAGGQYEQYFGPGTRLTVT.

This clone was detected a few times. The V call is TRBV19, the J call TRBJ1-2; the D is unclear. V shed 10 bases and J shed 6 bases, with 12 bases lying between them. The CDR3 length is 11 residues. Germline CDR1 reads LNHDA; CDR2 reads SQIVND (reference sequence). CDR3 region: CATPLGNGYTF. CDR3 bases: TGTGCCACCCCGTTGGGGAATGGCTACACCTTC.